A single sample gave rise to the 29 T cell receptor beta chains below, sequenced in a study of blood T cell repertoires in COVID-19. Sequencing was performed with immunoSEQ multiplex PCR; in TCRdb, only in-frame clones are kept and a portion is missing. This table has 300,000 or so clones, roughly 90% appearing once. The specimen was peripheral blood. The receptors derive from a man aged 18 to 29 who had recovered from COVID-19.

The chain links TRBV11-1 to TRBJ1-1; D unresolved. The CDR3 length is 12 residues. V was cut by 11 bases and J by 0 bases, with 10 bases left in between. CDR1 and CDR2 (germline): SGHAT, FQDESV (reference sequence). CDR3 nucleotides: TGTGCCTCCGGGGAAGTGAACACTGAAGCTTTCTTT. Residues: CASGEVNTEAFF.

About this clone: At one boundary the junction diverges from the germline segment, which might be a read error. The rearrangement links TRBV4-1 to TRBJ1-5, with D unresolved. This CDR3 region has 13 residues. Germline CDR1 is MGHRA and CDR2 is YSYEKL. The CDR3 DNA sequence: TGCGCCAGCAGCCGCCATAGCAATCAGCTCCAGCATTTT. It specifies CASSRHSNQLQHF.

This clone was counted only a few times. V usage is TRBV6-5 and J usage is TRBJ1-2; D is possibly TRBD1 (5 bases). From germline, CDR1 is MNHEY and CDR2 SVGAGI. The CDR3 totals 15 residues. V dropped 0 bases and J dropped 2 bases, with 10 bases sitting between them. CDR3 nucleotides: TGTGCCAGCAGTTACTCTTCCCAGGGCAACTATGGCTACACCTTC. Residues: CASSYSSQGNYGYTF.

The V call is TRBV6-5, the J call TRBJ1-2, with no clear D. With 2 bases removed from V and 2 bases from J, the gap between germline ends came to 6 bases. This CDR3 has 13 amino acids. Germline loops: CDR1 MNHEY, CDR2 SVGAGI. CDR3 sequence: CASSYARNYGYTF. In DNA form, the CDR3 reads TGTGCCAGCAGTTACGCGCGGAACTATGGCTACACCTTC.

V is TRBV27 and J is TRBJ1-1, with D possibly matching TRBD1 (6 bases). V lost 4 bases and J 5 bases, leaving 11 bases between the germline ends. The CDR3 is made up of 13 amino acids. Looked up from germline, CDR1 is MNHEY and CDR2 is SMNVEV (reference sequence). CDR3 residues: CASSSGVGTEAFF. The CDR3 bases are TGTGCCAGCAGTTCAGGGGTAGGGACTGAAGCTTTCTTT.

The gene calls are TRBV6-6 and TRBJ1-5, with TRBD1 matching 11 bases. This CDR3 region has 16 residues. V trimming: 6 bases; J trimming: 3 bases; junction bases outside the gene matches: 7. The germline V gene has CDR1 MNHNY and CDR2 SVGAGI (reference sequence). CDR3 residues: CASRPGTGGPNQPQHF. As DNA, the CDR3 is TGTGCCAGCAGACCCGGGACAGGGGGTCCCAATCAGCCCCAGCATTTT.

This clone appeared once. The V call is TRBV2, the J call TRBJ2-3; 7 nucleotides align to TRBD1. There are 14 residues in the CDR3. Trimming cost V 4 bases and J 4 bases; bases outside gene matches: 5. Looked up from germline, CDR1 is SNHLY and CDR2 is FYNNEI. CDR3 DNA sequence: TGTGCCAGCAGTGCACAGGGGTGGGCAGATACGCAGTATTTT. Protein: CASSAQGWADTQYF.

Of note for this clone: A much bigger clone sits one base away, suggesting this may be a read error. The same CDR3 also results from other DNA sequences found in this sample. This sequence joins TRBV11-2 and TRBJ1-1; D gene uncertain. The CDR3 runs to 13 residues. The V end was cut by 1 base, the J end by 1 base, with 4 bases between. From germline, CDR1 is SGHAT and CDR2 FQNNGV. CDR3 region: CASSLGGNTEAFF. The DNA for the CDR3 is TGTGCCAGCAGCTTAGGAGGGAACACTGAAGCTTTCTTT.

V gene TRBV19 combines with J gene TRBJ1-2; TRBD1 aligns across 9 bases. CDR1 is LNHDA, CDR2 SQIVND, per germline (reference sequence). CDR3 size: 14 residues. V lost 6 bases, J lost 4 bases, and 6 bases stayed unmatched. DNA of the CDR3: TGTGCCAGTAGCGGGACAGGGAAGCCCTATGGCTACACCTTC. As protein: CASSGTGKPYGYTF.

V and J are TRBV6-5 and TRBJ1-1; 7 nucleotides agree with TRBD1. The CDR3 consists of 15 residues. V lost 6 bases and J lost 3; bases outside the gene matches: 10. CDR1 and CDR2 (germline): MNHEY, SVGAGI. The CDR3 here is CASSRTGRLDTEAFF. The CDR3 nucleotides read TGTGCCAGCAGCCGGACAGGCCGATTGGACACTGAAGCTTTCTTT.

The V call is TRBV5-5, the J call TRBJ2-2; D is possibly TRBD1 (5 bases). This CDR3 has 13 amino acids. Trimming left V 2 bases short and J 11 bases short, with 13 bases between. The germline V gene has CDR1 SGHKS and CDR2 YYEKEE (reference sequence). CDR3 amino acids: CASSFGAAAELFF. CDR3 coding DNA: TGTGCCAGCAGCTTTGGGGCGGCCGCTGAGCTGTTTTTT.

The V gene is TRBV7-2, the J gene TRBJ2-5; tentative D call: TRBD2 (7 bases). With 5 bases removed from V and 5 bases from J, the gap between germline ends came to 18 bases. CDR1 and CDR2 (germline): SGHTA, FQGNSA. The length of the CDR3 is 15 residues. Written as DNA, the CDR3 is TGTGCCAGCAGCCAACAAGGGGGGGCCGTGGAGACCCAGTACTTC. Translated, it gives CASSQQGGAVETQYF.

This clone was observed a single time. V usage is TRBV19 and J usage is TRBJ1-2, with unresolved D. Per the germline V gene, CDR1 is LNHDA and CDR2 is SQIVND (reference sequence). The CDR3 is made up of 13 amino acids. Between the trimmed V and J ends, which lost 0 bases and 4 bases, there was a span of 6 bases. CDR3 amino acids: CASSIETLYGYTF. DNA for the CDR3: TGTGCCAGTAGTATAGAGACACTCTATGGCTACACCTTC.

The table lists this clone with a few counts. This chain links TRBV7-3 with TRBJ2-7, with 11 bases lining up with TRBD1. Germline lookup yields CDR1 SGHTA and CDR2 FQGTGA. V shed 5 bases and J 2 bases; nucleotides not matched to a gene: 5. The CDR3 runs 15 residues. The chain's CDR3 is CASSQGQGGTYEQYF. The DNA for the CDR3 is TGTGCCAGCAGCCAGGGACAGGGGGGAACCTACGAGCAGTACTTC.

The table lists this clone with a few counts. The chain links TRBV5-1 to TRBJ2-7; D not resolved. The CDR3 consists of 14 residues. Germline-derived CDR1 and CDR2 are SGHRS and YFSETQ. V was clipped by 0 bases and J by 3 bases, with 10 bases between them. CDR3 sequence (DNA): TGCGCCAGCAGCTTGGTTTTTGGCAGCTACGAGCAGTACTTC. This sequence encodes CASSLVFGSYEQYF.

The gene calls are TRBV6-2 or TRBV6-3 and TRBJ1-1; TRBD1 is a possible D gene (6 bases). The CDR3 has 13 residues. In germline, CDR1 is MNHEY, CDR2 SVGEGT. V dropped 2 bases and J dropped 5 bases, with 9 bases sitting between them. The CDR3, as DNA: TGTGCCAGCAGTTACAGCAGGGGAACTGAAGCTTTCTTT. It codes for CASSYSRGTEAFF.

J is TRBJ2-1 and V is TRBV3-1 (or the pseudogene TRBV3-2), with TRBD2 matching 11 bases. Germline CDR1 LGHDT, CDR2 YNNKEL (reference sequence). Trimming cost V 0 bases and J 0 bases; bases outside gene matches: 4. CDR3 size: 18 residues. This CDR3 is CASSQEGLAGGSYNEQFF. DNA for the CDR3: TGTGCCAGCAGCCAAGAGGGCCTAGCGGGAGGCTCCTACAATGAGCAGTTCTTC.

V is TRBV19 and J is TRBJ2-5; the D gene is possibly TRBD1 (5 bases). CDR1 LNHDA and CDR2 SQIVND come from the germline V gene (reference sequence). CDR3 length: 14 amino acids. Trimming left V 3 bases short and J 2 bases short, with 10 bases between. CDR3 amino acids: CASSIQGSQETQYF. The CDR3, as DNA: TGTGCCAGTAGTATCCAGGGCAGTCAAGAGACCCAGTACTTC.

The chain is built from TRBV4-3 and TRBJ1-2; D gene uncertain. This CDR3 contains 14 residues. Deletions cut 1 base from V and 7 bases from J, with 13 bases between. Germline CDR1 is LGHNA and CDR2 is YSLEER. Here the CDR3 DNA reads TGCGCCAGCAGCCAAGGGTTTTCATCCAGTGGCTACACCTTC. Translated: CASSQGFSSSGYTF.

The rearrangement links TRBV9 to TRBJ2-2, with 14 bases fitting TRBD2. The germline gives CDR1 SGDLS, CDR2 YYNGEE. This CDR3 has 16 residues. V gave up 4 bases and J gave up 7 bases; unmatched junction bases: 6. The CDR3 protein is CASSTGTSGSIGELFF. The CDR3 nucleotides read TGTGCCAGCAGCACGGGGACTAGCGGGAGTATCGGGGAGCTGTTTTTT.

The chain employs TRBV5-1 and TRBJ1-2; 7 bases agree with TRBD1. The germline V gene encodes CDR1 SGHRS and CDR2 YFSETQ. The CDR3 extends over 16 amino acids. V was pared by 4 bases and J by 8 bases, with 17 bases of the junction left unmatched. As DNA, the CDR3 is TGCGCCAGCAGCGACCCCCCGACAGGGATCCCCCCGGGCTACACCTTC. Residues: CASSDPPTGIPPGYTF.

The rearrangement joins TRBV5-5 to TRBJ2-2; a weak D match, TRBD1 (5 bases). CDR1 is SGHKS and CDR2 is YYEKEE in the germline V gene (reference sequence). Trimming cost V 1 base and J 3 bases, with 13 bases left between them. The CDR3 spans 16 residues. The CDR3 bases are TGTGCCAGCAGCTTGAGTCCAGGGTCGTACACCGGGGAGCTGTTTTTT. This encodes CASSLSPGSYTGELFF.

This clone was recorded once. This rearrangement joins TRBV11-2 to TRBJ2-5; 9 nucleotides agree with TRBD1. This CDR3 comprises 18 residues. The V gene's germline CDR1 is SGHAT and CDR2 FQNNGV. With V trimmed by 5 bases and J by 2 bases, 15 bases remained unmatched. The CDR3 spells CASSPGWTGATNQETQYF. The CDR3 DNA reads TGTGCCAGCAGCCCCGGCTGGACAGGGGCTACCAATCAAGAGACCCAGTACTTC.

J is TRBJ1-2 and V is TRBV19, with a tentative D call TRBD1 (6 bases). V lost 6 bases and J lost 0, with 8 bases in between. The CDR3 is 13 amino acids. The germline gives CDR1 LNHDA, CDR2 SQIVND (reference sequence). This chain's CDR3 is CASRRTANYGYTF. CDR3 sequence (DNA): TGTGCCAGTAGGAGGACAGCTAACTATGGCTACACCTTC.

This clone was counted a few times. CDR3 in amino acids: CASSYTSGGPYNEQFF. In nucleotides, the CDR3 is TGTGCCAGCAGTTACACTAGCGGGGGACCCTACAATGAGCAGTTCTTC. The rearrangement joins TRBV6-2 or TRBV6-3 to TRBJ2-1; 11 nucleotides align to TRBD2. The junction had 2 bases not matched to a gene; V was cut back by 2 bases and J by 2 bases. CDR1 and CDR2 from the germline V gene are MNHEY and SVGEGT. The CDR3 is 16 residues long.

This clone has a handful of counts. Here the CDR3 DNA reads TGTGCCAGCAGCCAAGATATAGGAACAGGGACTGAAGCTTTCTTT. Its protein is CASSQDIGTGTEAFF. The chain combines TRBV3-1 (or the pseudogene TRBV3-2) with TRBJ1-1; D perhaps matches TRBD1 (6 bases). V gave up 0 bases and J gave up 5 bases, with 13 bases separating them. Germline V lookup: CDR1 LGHDT, CDR2 YNNKEL (reference sequence). The CDR3 consists of 15 residues.

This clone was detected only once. The CDR3 is CASSEALQANYGYTF. CDR3 in DNA: TGTGCCAGCAGTGAAGCCCTTCAGGCCAACTATGGCTACACCTTC. The chain recombines TRBV6-1 with TRBJ1-2; no firm D call. Deletions cut 0 bases from V and 2 bases from J, with 10 bases between. This CDR3 region has 15 residues. The V gene's germline CDR1 is MNHNS and CDR2 SASEGT.

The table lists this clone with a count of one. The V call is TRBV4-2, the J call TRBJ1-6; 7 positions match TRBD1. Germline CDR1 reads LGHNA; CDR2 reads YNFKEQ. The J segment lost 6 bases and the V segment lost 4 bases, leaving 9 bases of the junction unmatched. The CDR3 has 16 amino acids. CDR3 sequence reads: CASSPSVDRANSPLHF. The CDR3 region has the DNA TGTGCCAGCAGCCCCTCAGTCGACAGGGCTAATTCACCCCTCCACTTT.

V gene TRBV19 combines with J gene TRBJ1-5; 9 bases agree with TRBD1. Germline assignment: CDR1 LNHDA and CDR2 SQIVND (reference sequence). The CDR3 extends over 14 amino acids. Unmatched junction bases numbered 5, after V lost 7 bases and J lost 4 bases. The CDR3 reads CASTRTGDNQPQHF. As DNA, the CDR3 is TGTGCCAGTACGAGGACAGGGGATAATCAGCCCCAGCATTTT. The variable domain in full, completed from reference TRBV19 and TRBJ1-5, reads DGGITQSPKYLFRKEGQNVTLSCEQNLNHDAMYWYRQDPGQGLRLIYYSQIVNDFQKGDIAEGYSVSREKKESFPLTVTSAQKNPTAFYLCASTRTGDNQPQHFGDGTRLSIL.